A single sample is the source of the 11 T cell receptor beta chains below, sequenced in a study of response to subunit inactivated influenza vaccine. One entry per CDR3 protein, called by TCRdb with MiXCR from the RT-PCR reads. The sample carries more than 200,000 distinct CDR3 sequences, more than 10% recorded once. The specimen comprised non-naive T cells sorted from PBMCs, sampled 14 to 15 days before vaccination. These receptor sequences come from a middle-aged man who received an inactivated influenza vaccine.

The V and J genes are TRBV5-5 and TRBJ2-1; TRBD2 matches at 13 bases. Germline V lookup: CDR1 SGHKS, CDR2 YYEKEE (reference sequence). Germline trimming cut 2 bases from V and 5 bases from J; bases unmatched to any gene: 1. This CDR3 contains 15 residues. CDR3 sequence (DNA): TGTGCCAGCAGCTTTGGACTAGCGGGAGACAATGAGCAGTTCTTC. This codes for CASSFGLAGDNEQFF.

The rearrangement joins TRBV7-9 to TRBJ2-3, with D maybe TRBD2 (5 bases). The CDR3 consists of 15 residues. From germline, CDR1 is SEHNR and CDR2 FQNEAQ (reference sequence). The V gene lost 6 bases and the J gene lost 0 bases, with 13 bases spanning the gap. The CDR3 loop reads CASSRSGASTDTQYF. The CDR3 nucleotides are TGTGCCAGCAGTCGCAGCGGTGCTAGCACAGATACGCAGTATTTT. Complete variable domain (other parts from reference TRBV7-9 and TRBJ2-3): DTGVSQNPRHKITKRGQNVTFRCDPISEHNRLYWYRQTLGQGPEFLTYFQNEAQLEKSRLLSDRFSAERPKGSFSTLEIQRTEQGDSAMYLCASSRSGASTDTQYFGPGTRLTVL.

The J gene is TRBJ2-3, the V gene TRBV5-6; 7 nucleotides match TRBD1. With 1 base clipped from V and 5 bases from J, the junction kept 1 base outside the gene matches. Germline V gives CDR1 SGHDT, CDR2 YYEEEE. This CDR3 is 13 amino acids long. CDR3 sequence reads: CASSLTGVDTQYF. CDR3 coding DNA: TGTGCCAGCAGCTTGACAGGGGTAGATACGCAGTATTTT.

The CDR3 reads CASSELIGNTEAFF. CDR3 in DNA: TGTGCCAGCAGTGAACTAATAGGGAACACTGAAGCTTTCTTT. The chain couples TRBV25-1 to TRBJ1-1; D is unclear. The germline V gene has CDR1 MGHDK and CDR2 SYGVNS. Deletions cut 2 bases from V and 1 base from J, with 8 bases between. The CDR3 is 14 amino acids. Filled out from reference TRBV25-1 and TRBJ1-1, the complete variable domain reads EADIYQTPRYLVIGTGKKITLECSQTMGHDKMYWYQQDPGMELHLIHYSYGVNSTEKGDLSSESTVSRIRTEHFPLTLESARPSHTSQYLCASSELIGNTEAFFGQGTRLTVV.

This clonotype was observed a single time. The chain couples TRBV4-2 to TRBJ2-5, with D uncertain. The CDR3 covers 13 residues. Between the trimmed V and J ends, which lost 5 bases and 5 bases, there was a span of 12 bases. The V gene's germline CDR1 is LGHNA and CDR2 YNFKEQ. The chain's CDR3 is CASSITTVETQYF. The CDR3 DNA reads TGTGCCAGCAGCATTACTACTGTGGAGACCCAGTACTTC.

This clonotype was recorded many times. The genes are TRBV28 and TRBJ2-1; 8 bases line up with TRBD1. This CDR3 comprises 15 residues. Per the germline V gene, CDR1 is MDHEN and CDR2 is SYDVKM. Losses at the gene ends were 5 bases for V and 3 bases for J; bases not matched to a gene: 6. CDR3 protein: CASSTRQGNYNEQFF. DNA for the CDR3: TGTGCCAGCAGTACAAGACAGGGGAACTACAATGAGCAGTTCTTC.

This clonotype was seen at least ten times. The chain carries TRBV28 and TRBJ2-3; D perhaps matches TRBD1 (5 bases). The CDR3 is 14 residues long. Germline CDR1 reads MDHEN; CDR2 reads SYDVKM. Trimming shortened V by 3 bases and J by 2 bases, and 9 bases separated the two germline ends. The CDR3 here is CASSFWTNTDTQYF. CDR3 bases: TGTGCCAGCAGTTTTTGGACAAACACAGATACGCAGTATTTT.

Comment on this clonotype: At one end, the junction sequence differs from germline, possibly due to a read error. The gene calls are TRBV5-1 and TRBJ2-1, with a weak D call TRBD1 (6 bases). The CDR3 runs 14 residues. CDR1 and CDR2 (germline): SGHRS, YFSETQ. CDR3: CDSSWGPGNNEQFF. The CDR3 nucleotides are TGCGACAGCTCCTGGGGGCCTGGTAACAATGAGCAGTTCTTC.

This clonotype has a handful of counts. This rearrangement joins TRBV7-2 to TRBJ2-4; D uncertain. The CDR3 covers 15 residues. V lost 1 base and J lost 1, with 8 bases in between. Germline-derived CDR1 and CDR2 are SGHTA and FQGNSA. CDR3 coding DNA: TGTGCCAGCAGCTTAGAAGCCACCGCCAAAAACATTCAGTACTTC. Translated, it gives CASSLEATAKNIQYF.

V is TRBV29-1 and J is TRBJ1-1, with D tentatively TRBD1 (5 bases). Trimming left V 3 bases short and J 4 bases short, with 18 bases between. Germline V gives CDR1 SQVTM, CDR2 ANQGSEA. The length of the CDR3 is 15 residues. Written as DNA, the CDR3 is TGCAGCGTTGACGGGCAGGGCGGCGTAATCACTGAAGCTTTCTTT. Encoded protein: CSVDGQGGVITEAFF.

To note about this clonotype: The germline gene is not matched at one end of the junction; a read error may be the cause. The chain recombines TRBV20-1 with TRBJ2-1; tentative D call: TRBD2 (6 bases). CDR3 length equals 17 residues. Germline CDR1 DFQATT, CDR2 SNEGSKA (reference sequence). CDR3 in amino acids: CCARDSAGGASYNEQFF. CDR3 nucleotide sequence: TGCTGTGCTAGAGATTCCGCGGGCGGGGCCTCCTACAATGAGCAGTTCTTC.